Presented here are 32 T cell receptor beta chains from one specimen sequenced in a study of cytotoxic CD8 clonotypes in ibrutinib-treated CLL. Generated by immunoSEQ multiplex PCR, the TCRdb table keeps only in-frame clones and is missing some. The repertoire has approximately 320,000 clones, over 55% of them found once; the top ten carry 5% to 6.5%. The sample in question was PBMCs, obtained after 36 months of ibrutinib treatment. The source of these receptors is a human donor with chronic lymphocytic leukemia.

With regard to this clone: Other DNA sequences within the sample encode an identical CDR3. The genes are TRBV9 and TRBJ1-4; D is perhaps TRBD1 (6 bases). V was trimmed by 0 bases and J by 1 base, leaving 7 bases between them. Germline V gene data show CDR1 as SGDLS and CDR2 as YYNGEE. The CDR3 has 15 residues. CDR3 in amino acids: CASSVGGRTNEKLFF. The CDR3 DNA follows: TGTGCCAGCAGCGTAGGGGGGCGAACTAATGAAAAACTGTTTTTT.

This chain links TRBV6-5 with TRBJ1-2; D is unresolved. Trimming shortened V by 6 bases and J by 6 bases, and 14 bases separated the two germline ends. CDR3 length: 13 residues. Germline V gene data show CDR1 as MNHEY and CDR2 as SVGAGI. CDR3 bases: TGTGCCAGCAGACTCGGGGTACGGGATGGCTACACCTTC. As protein: CASRLGVRDGYTF.

Only one count was recorded for this clone. This sequence joins TRBV4-1 and TRBJ2-7, with a tentative D call TRBD2 (5 bases). Germline V lookup: CDR1 MGHRA, CDR2 YSYEKL. The CDR3 extends over 11 amino acids. V was trimmed by 6 bases and J by 7 bases, leaving 10 bases between them. In nucleotides, the CDR3 is TGCGCCAGCAGACACGGGATTGAGCAGTACTTC. Amino acid sequence: CASRHGIEQYF.

This clone was observed once. V usage is TRBV5-1 and J usage is TRBJ1-4; D might be TRBD1 (5 bases). The germline gives CDR1 SGHRS, CDR2 YFSETQ. V lost 4 bases, J lost 8 bases, and 15 bases lay in between. CDR3 size: 14 residues. CDR3: CASSLGTLGEKLFF. DNA of the CDR3: TGCGCCAGCAGCCTAGGGACCCTTGGGGAAAAACTGTTTTTT.

The genes are TRBV19 and TRBJ1-2; D ambiguous. The CDR3 length is 13 residues. Germline CDR1 reads LNHDA; CDR2 reads SQIVND (reference sequence). V lost 4 bases and J 3 bases, leaving 9 bases between the germline ends. The CDR3 DNA reads TGTGCCAGTAGTAAGAGTACTCACTATGGCTACACCTTC. Its translation: CASSKSTHYGYTF.

This clone has just a few counts. This sequence joins TRBV10-3 and TRBJ2-2; D call uncertain. Trimming removed 7 bases from V and 3 bases from J, with 6 bases in between. Germline lookup yields CDR1 ENHRY and CDR2 SYGVKD. The CDR3 extends over 12 amino acids. For the CDR3, the DNA is TGTGCCATCAAGGAGTACACCGGGGAGCTGTTTTTT. Translation gives CAIKEYTGELFF.

The chain carries TRBV7-8 and TRBJ2-1; D is uncertain. The CDR3 totals 12 residues. V gave up 5 bases and J gave up 8 bases, with 10 bases separating them. The germline V gene has CDR1 SGHVS and CDR2 FQNEAQ. CDR3 coding DNA: TGTGCCAGCAGCAACTCTGGGGATGAGCAGTTCTTC. Its protein product is CASSNSGDEQFF.

This chain connects TRBV4-1 to TRBJ2-1, with D possibly TRBD2 on 6 matching bases. CDR1 is MGHRA, CDR2 YSYEKL, per germline. Trimming removed 8 bases at V and 0 bases at J, with 14 bases between. The CDR3 consists of 15 residues. The CDR3 nucleotides read TGCGCCAGCGGCTTAGCGGAGAGCTCCTACAATGAGCAGTTCTTC. Translating it yields CASGLAESSYNEQFF.

The chain carries TRBV7-3 and TRBJ1-1, with 8 bases fitting TRBD1. Germline V lookup: CDR1 SGHTA, CDR2 FQGTGA. This CDR3 is built from 15 residues. J lost 5 bases, V lost 5 bases, and 10 bases had no gene match. This CDR3 is CASSVDGDRRTEAFF. CDR3 bases: TGTGCCAGCAGCGTAGACGGGGACAGGCGGACTGAAGCTTTCTTT.

The rearrangement links TRBV6-1 to TRBJ1-1; D is ambiguous. Germline CDR1 MNHNS, CDR2 SASEGT. V dropped 8 bases and J dropped 3 bases, with 10 bases sitting between them. The CDR3 has 12 residues. This CDR3 is CASEGGDTEAFF. CDR3 bases: TGTGCCAGCGAAGGAGGCGACACTGAAGCTTTCTTT.

This clone turned up a few times. The gene calls are TRBV5-1 and TRBJ2-1; 7 bases match TRBD2. Germline CDR1 and CDR2: SGHRS and YFSETQ. After removal of 2 bases from V and 5 bases from J, the junction contained 7 bases not matched to a gene. This CDR3 has 15 amino acids. Here the CDR3 reads CASSFRTRANNEQFF. CDR3 in DNA: TGCGCCAGCAGCTTCAGGACTAGAGCAAACAATGAGCAGTTCTTC.

The chain is built from TRBV5-1 and TRBJ2-3; D is unclear. The V end lost 1 base, the J end lost 0 bases, and 21 bases lay between the germline ends. This CDR3 spans 19 amino acids. Germline V gene data show CDR1 as SGHRS and CDR2 as YFSETQ. CDR3 nucleotide sequence: TGCGCCAGCAGCTTGTCGGAACTCTGGATAGCTACTAGCACAGATACGCAGTATTTT. This codes for CASSLSELWIATSTDTQYF.

This clone came up a few times. The chain joins TRBV5-1 to TRBJ1-2; 9 bases agree with TRBD1. Germline trimming cut 3 bases from V and 8 bases from J; bases unmatched to any gene: 5. The germline CDR1 and CDR2 sequences are SGHRS and YFSETQ. CDR3 length: 13 amino acids. The CDR3 loop reads CASSYGTGTGYTF. The CDR3 DNA is TGCGCCAGCAGCTACGGGACAGGGACGGGCTACACCTTC.

This clone was counted a single time. This chain uses TRBV6-5 with TRBJ2-1; D unresolved. The CDR3 totals 16 residues. The V gene's germline CDR1 is MNHEY and CDR2 SVGAGI. V lost 1 base to trimming and J lost 0 bases, with 10 bases between them. CDR3 DNA: TGTGCCAGCAGTTACTTAGCCTGGGGCTCCTACAATGAGCAGTTCTTC. Its protein product is CASSYLAWGSYNEQFF.

J is TRBJ2-5 and V is TRBV4-1; TRBD1 agrees at 8 bases. The trim removed 0 bases at V and 5 bases at J, leaving 14 bases unmatched. The CDR3 totals 18 residues. Germline-derived CDR1 and CDR2 are MGHRA and YSYEKL. Here the CDR3 DNA reads TGCGCCAGCAGCCAAGATTTCCGTCGACAGGGGAGTATGGAGACCCAGTACTTC. It codes for CASSQDFRRQGSMETQYF.

This clone was seen a few times. This chain uses TRBV5-1 with TRBJ1-6; a weak D match, TRBD1 (6 bases). Trimming took 3 bases from V and 0 from J, leaving 13 bases between them. Per germline, CDR1 SGHRS and CDR2 YFSETQ. The CDR3 has 17 amino acids. For the CDR3, the DNA is TGCGCCAGCAGCTCCAAGACAGGTAGCTCCTATAATTCACCCCTCCACTTT. This sequence encodes CASSSKTGSSYNSPLHF.

This clone was picked up a small number of times. This chain joins TRBV11-2 and TRBJ2-1; D might be TRBD2 (5 bases). CDR1 is SGHAT and CDR2 is FQNNGV in the germline V gene. The CDR3 runs to 13 residues. Trimming removed 5 bases from V and 4 bases from J, with 9 bases in between. The CDR3 region is CASSTGLYNEQFF. CDR3 DNA sequence: TGTGCCAGCAGCACTGGACTGTACAATGAGCAGTTCTTC.

The chain employs TRBV9 and TRBJ2-5; no definite D call. Between the trimmed V and J ends, which lost 3 bases and 5 bases, there was a span of 11 bases. The V gene's germline CDR1 is SGDLS and CDR2 YYNGEE. The CDR3 is made up of 13 amino acids. CDR3 bases: TGTGCCAGCAGCGCCGACGTGCGGGAGACCCAGTACTTC. It encodes CASSADVRETQYF.

The J gene is TRBJ2-2, the V gene TRBV27; TRBD2 agrees at 10 bases. CDR3 length: 15 amino acids. The ends lost 11 bases at V and 6 bases at J; junction bases unmatched: 12. Germline CDR1 reads MNHEY; CDR2 reads SMNVEV (reference sequence). CDR3 loop: CALSPASGSSGELFF. The CDR3 DNA reads TGTGCCCTCAGCCCGGCTAGCGGGAGTTCCGGGGAGCTGTTTTTT.

This clone was counted between two and nine times. The chain has TRBV9 and TRBJ2-5, with D possibly being TRBD1 (6 bases). This CDR3 has 13 residues. Germline CDR1 reads SGDLS; CDR2 reads YYNGEE. V was cut by 4 bases and J by 5 bases, with 12 bases left in between. The CDR3 DNA reads TGTGCCAGCAGCCTTAGGGGGACGGAGACCCAGTACTTC. Its translation is CASSLRGTETQYF. The full variable domain, with the rest looked up from reference TRBV9 and TRBJ2-5, is DSGVTQTPKHLITATGQRVTLRCSPRSGDLSVYWYQQSLDQGLQFLIQYYNGEERAKGNILERFSAQQFPDLHSELNLSSLELGDSALYFCASSLRGTETQYFGPGTRLLVL.

The gene calls are TRBV11-3 and TRBJ2-3, with TRBD1 identical over 10 bases. The CDR3 length is 15 residues. V was clipped by 3 bases and J by 3 bases; unmatched bases: 3. Germline loops: CDR1 SGHNT, CDR2 YENEEA. The CDR3 DNA is TGTGCCAGCAGCTTTGGGACAGGGGAGACAGATACGCAGTATTTT. Its translation is CASSFGTGETDTQYF.

This clone was counted only a few times. The rearrangement joins TRBV11-3 to TRBJ2-3, with TRBD2 as a possible D gene (6 bases). Trimming pared 2 bases from V and 1 base from J, leaving 10 bases between. The germline V gene encodes CDR1 SGHNT and CDR2 YENEEA. This CDR3 has 15 amino acids. Written as DNA, the CDR3 is TGTGCCAGCAGCTTATCAGCTAGCGGCACAGATACGCAGTATTTT. Amino acids: CASSLSASGTDTQYF. Supplemented by reference TRBV11-3 and TRBJ2-3, the full variable domain reads EAGVVQSPRYKIIEKKQPVAFWCNPISGHNTLYWYLQNLGQGPELLIRYENEEAVDDSQLPKDRFSAERLKGVDSTLKIQPAELGDSAVYLCASSLSASGTDTQYFGPGTRLTVL.

V and J are TRBV4-1 and TRBJ2-7; D gene unclear. V lost 4 bases to trimming and J lost 2 bases, with 18 bases between them. This CDR3 region has 16 residues. The germline V gene encodes CDR1 MGHRA and CDR2 YSYEKL. CDR3 DNA: TGCGCCAGCAGCCCTAATGTGGGGTCCGCAGCCTACGAGCAGTACTTC. It is translated as CASSPNVGSAAYEQYF.

The V call is TRBV6-6, the J call TRBJ2-1; 7 bases align to TRBD1. This CDR3 is built from 13 residues. Germline V gives CDR1 MNHNY, CDR2 SVGAGI (reference sequence). Losses at the gene ends were 3 bases for V and 8 bases for J; bases not matched to a gene: 4. The CDR3: CASSYVTGDEQFF. CDR3 in DNA: TGTGCCAGCAGTTATGTAACAGGGGATGAGCAGTTCTTC.

CDR3 nucleotide sequence: TGCAGCGTGGGGACTGCACCCTACGAGCAGTACTTC. Amino acid sequence: CSVGTAPYEQYF. The rearrangement uses TRBV29-1 and TRBJ2-7, with D possibly TRBD2 on 6 matching bases. The CDR3 totals 12 residues. V dropped 6 bases and J dropped 2 bases, with 11 bases sitting between them. Germline V lookup: CDR1 SQVTM, CDR2 ANQGSEA.

This sequence joins TRBV5-1 and TRBJ2-7; 8 bases agree with TRBD2. CDR3 length: 15 amino acids. In germline, CDR1 is SGHRS, CDR2 YFSETQ. J was trimmed by 2 bases and V by 1 base; bases with no gene match: 5. The chain's CDR3 is CASSLSSAGAYEQYF. CDR3 DNA: TGCGCCAGCAGCTTGAGCTCAGCGGGGGCCTACGAGCAGTACTTC.

The chain couples TRBV19 to TRBJ1-5; the D is unclear. CDR1 is LNHDA, CDR2 SQIVND, per germline (reference sequence). Trimming cost V 5 bases and J 1 base, with 24 bases left between them. CDR3 length: 19 residues. In DNA, the CDR3 is TGTGCCAGTAGTCTTCGACCCCTGGCACCCTCGGGAAGCAATCAGCCCCAGCATTTT. It specifies CASSLRPLAPSGSNQPQHF.

This clone was counted between two and nine times. The chain combines TRBV15 with TRBJ1-2, with D possibly being TRBD1 (5 bases). CDR1 is LNHNV and CDR2 is YYDKDF in the germline V gene (reference sequence). The CDR3 totals 13 residues. The V gene lost 8 bases and the J gene lost 5 bases, with 15 bases spanning the gap. CDR3 sequence: CATGNYGGYGYTF. The CDR3 DNA reads TGTGCCACCGGGAACTATGGGGGTTATGGCTACACCTTC.

V usage is TRBV5-4 and J usage is TRBJ2-7; D perhaps matches TRBD1 (5 bases). The CDR3 runs to 13 residues. Germline V lookup: CDR1 SGHNT, CDR2 YYREEE (reference sequence). Trimming removed 0 bases at V and 3 bases at J, with 7 bases between. This CDR3 is CASSLDTGYEQYF. In nucleotides, the CDR3 is TGTGCCAGCAGCTTGGATACAGGCTACGAGCAGTACTTC. The whole variable domain, remainder taken from reference TRBV5-4 and TRBJ2-7, is ETGVTQSPTHLIKTRGQQVTLRCSSQSGHNTVSWYQQALGQGPQFIFQYYREEENGRGNFPPRFSGLQFPNYSSELNVNALELDDSALYLCASSLDTGYEQYFGPGTRLTVT.

The rearrangement joins TRBV27 to TRBJ1-4; D gene ambiguous. V was pared by 5 bases and J by 7 bases, with 23 bases between. Per the germline V gene, CDR1 is MNHEY and CDR2 is SMNVEV (reference sequence). The CDR3 runs 17 residues. CDR3 protein: CASSPQGLLGIGEKLFF. In DNA form, the CDR3 reads TGTGCCAGCAGTCCCCAAGGCCTCCTGGGGATCGGTGAAAAACTGTTTTTT.

The chain recombines TRBV9 with TRBJ1-2; 9 bases map to TRBD1. The CDR3 has 15 residues. Germline V gene lookup returns CDR1 SGDLS and CDR2 YYNGEE. Trimming took 0 bases from V and 8 from J; bases not matched to a gene: 8. The CDR3 loop reads CASSVGSGQGLGYTF. CDR3 DNA sequence: TGTGCCAGCAGCGTAGGTTCGGGACAGGGCTTGGGCTACACCTTC.

The V and J genes are TRBV9 and TRBJ2-3, with D perhaps TRBD1 (6 bases). The ends were cut back, 1 base at V and 2 bases at J, with 11 bases in the middle. Germline assignment: CDR1 SGDLS and CDR2 YYNGEE. This CDR3 comprises 15 residues. CDR3 in DNA: TGTGCCAGCAGCGTAAGCGACAGGTTCACAGATACGCAGTATTTT. Its protein is CASSVSDRFTDTQYF.